This record covers a single T cell receptor beta chain. The sample originates from a study of blood T cell repertoires in COVID-19. Germline loops: CDR1 MNHEY, CDR2 SVGEGT. V was pared by 5 bases and J by 1 base, with 10 bases of the junction left unmatched. This CDR3 is built from 17 residues. The repertoire was sequenced with immunoSEQ multiplex PCR; TCRdb's copy has only in-frame clones and lacks some. The sample holds about 90,000 clones, 85% seen once. The TCR comes from a woman between 65 and 79 years old with active or convalescent COVID-19. The V and J genes are TRBV6-2 or TRBV6-3 and TRBJ2-5; 10 bases map to TRBD2. Sequencing input: peripheral blood. CDR3 DNA sequence: TGTGCCAGCAGTGTCGGTGCTAGCGGGGGACTCCAAGAGACCCAGTACTTC. Protein sequence: CASSVGASGGLQETQYF.